The sequence of this TCR beta chain was determined in a study of OX40 agonist ivuxolimab in advanced cancers. Across the study: Patients were infused with ivuxolimab every 2 weeks at 0.01 to 10 mg/kg.

Sequencing was performed with immunoSEQ multiplex PCR; in TCRdb, only in-frame clones are kept and a portion is missing. The table has more than 65,000 clones, approximately 80% seen once. The source was CD4+ or CD8+ T cells sorted from blood, collected in a trial of the OX40 agonist ivuxolimab. The TCR sequence derives from an adult with an advanced solid tumor such as melanoma, head and neck, liver or kidney cancer.

The chain's CDR3 is CASSFRGTGELFF. The CDR3 bases are TGTGCCAGCAGCTTCCGGGGAACCGGGGAGCTGTTTTTT. The chain joins TRBV7-2 to TRBJ2-2; a weak D match, TRBD2 (5 bases). CDR1 is SGHTA, CDR2 FQGNSA, per germline. The CDR3 sequence is 13 residues long. Deletions cut 3 bases from V and 5 bases from J, with 7 bases between.